These 23 T cell receptor beta chains were sequenced from one sample in a study of long-term antiretroviral therapy in people with HIV. Assay version v3.0 of immunoSEQ was used, and it was run at survey level. Clones were sequenced by immunoSEQ multiplex PCR, and TCRdb holds only the in-frame ones, with some missing. Among 36,000 or so clones listed, about four fifths were seen once. The material sequenced was unsorted PBMCs, taken 0.6 years after starting antiretroviral therapy. The source is a man aged 18 to 29 with HIV.

The gene calls are TRBV7-2 and TRBJ1-1; no clear D gene. CDR1 is SGHTA, CDR2 FQGNSA, per germline. V lost 6 bases to trimming and J lost 1 base, with 9 bases between them. The length of the CDR3 is 13 residues. This CDR3 is CASRPTRNTEAFF. The CDR3 DNA reads as TGTGCCAGCAGACCAACGAGGAACACTGAAGCTTTCTTT.

J is TRBJ1-6 and V is TRBV29-1, with 9 bases identical to TRBD1. The CDR3 covers 16 residues. Germline values: CDR1 SQVTM, CDR2 ANQGSEA. The CDR3, as DNA: TGCAGAGGACAGGGGAGAGAGTTCAGGGGGAATTCACCCCTCCACTTT. It is translated as CRGQGREFRGNSPLHF.

The J gene is TRBJ2-7, the V gene TRBV6-6, with 9 nucleotides matching TRBD1. V was pared by 5 bases and J by 1 base, with 6 bases of the junction left unmatched. The CDR3 is 15 residues long. Looked up from germline, CDR1 is MNHNY and CDR2 is SVGAGI (reference sequence). The DNA for the CDR3 is TGTGCCAGCAGTCCCGGGACAGGGACTTCCTACGAGCAGTACTTC. Its translation is CASSPGTGTSYEQYF.

The rearrangement uses TRBV19 and TRBJ2-1; 8 bases map to TRBD1. Looked up from germline, CDR1 is LNHDA and CDR2 is SQIVND (reference sequence). The CDR3 contains 12 residues. After removal of 5 bases from V and 10 bases from J, the junction contained 4 bases not matched to a gene. The CDR3 loop reads CASSPTGDEQFF. CDR3 nucleotides: TGTGCCAGTAGTCCGACAGGGGACGAGCAGTTCTTC.

The chain uses TRBV28 and TRBJ1-2; D possibly corresponds to TRBD1 (5 bases). Trimming took 7 bases from V and 1 from J, leaving 13 bases between them. CDR1 and CDR2 (germline): MDHEN, SYDVKM. This CDR3 region has 14 residues. CDR3 region: CASTPYRGNYGYTF. The CDR3 bases are TGTGCCAGCACCCCGTATAGGGGTAACTATGGCTACACCTTC.

This clone showed up just once. The V and J genes are TRBV28 and TRBJ1-5; D gene unclear. The CDR3 sequence is 14 residues long. Trimming stripped 5 bases from V and 5 bases from J, with 13 bases between. CDR1 MDHEN and CDR2 SYDVKM come from the germline V gene. CDR3 sequence reads: CASSPDRPDQPQHF. The CDR3 bases are TGTGCCAGCAGTCCGGACCGCCCGGATCAGCCCCAGCATTTT.

This clone was seen just once. The J gene is TRBJ1-1, the V gene TRBV18; TRBD1 is a possible D gene (6 bases). CDR1 and CDR2 from the germline V gene are KGHSH and LQKENI. V shed 2 bases and J shed 4 bases, with 14 bases lying between them. The CDR3 length is 15 residues. The CDR3 coding sequence is TGTGCCAGCTCACCAGTCACAGGGTCAAGCACTGAAGCTTTCTTT. Encoded protein: CASSPVTGSSTEAFF.

The V and J genes are TRBV7-9 and TRBJ2-1, with TRBD2 matching 7 bases. This CDR3 contains 13 residues. Germline V gives CDR1 SEHNR, CDR2 FQNEAQ (reference sequence). The J segment lost 5 bases and the V segment lost 8 bases, leaving 6 bases of the junction unmatched. The CDR3 region has the DNA TGTGCCAGCGTAGGGAGGGCTGACAATGAGCAGTTCTTC. Encoded protein: CASVGRADNEQFF.

This sequence joins TRBV5-6 and TRBJ2-3; D call uncertain. CDR3 length: 16 residues. Trimming removed 2 bases at V and 0 bases at J, with 13 bases between. Per the germline V gene, CDR1 is SGHDT and CDR2 is YYEEEE. Here the CDR3 reads CASSFLSRESTDTQYF. CDR3 DNA sequence: TGTGCCAGCAGCTTCCTCTCGCGCGAGAGCACAGATACGCAGTATTTT.

The chain recombines TRBV11-2 with TRBJ2-1, with 11 bases identical to TRBD1. CDR3 length: 15 residues. Germline V gene data show CDR1 as SGHAT and CDR2 as FQNNGV. V was clipped by 6 bases and J by 5 bases; unmatched bases: 6. CDR3 nucleotide sequence: TGTGCCAGCAGACAAGGACAGGGGGCCCACAATGAGCAGTTCTTC. Protein: CASRQGQGAHNEQFF.

Written as DNA, the CDR3 is TGTGCCAGCAGCTCGGGGACGGTTCCCTACAATGAGCAGTTCTTC. Its translation: CASSSGTVPYNEQFF. The chain employs TRBV13 and TRBJ2-1; D possibly matches TRBD1 or TRBD2 (5 bases each). The CDR3 has 15 amino acids. Trimming shortened V by 4 bases and J by 2 bases, and 12 bases separated the two germline ends. Germline V gives CDR1 PRHDT, CDR2 FYEKMQ (reference sequence).

V gene TRBV7-2 combines with J gene TRBJ2-1, with D maybe TRBD2 (5 bases). CDR1 and CDR2 from the germline V gene are SGHTA and FQGNSA. The CDR3 totals 13 residues. The V end lost 0 bases, the J end lost 8 bases, and 8 bases lay between the germline ends. The CDR3 sequence is CASSLASGDEQFF. The DNA of the CDR3 is TGTGCCAGCAGCTTAGCGTCCGGGGATGAGCAGTTCTTC.

The chain recombines TRBV18 with TRBJ1-1; D ambiguous. The V end was cut by 3 bases, the J end by 1 base, with 6 bases between. CDR3 length: 13 amino acids. In germline, CDR1 is KGHSH, CDR2 LQKENI. CDR3: CASSPNGNTEAFF. The CDR3 DNA reads as TGTGCCAGCTCACCGAATGGGAACACTGAAGCTTTCTTT. The full variable domain, in which reference TRBV18 and TRBJ1-1 provide the parts outside the CDR3, is NAGVMQNPRHLVRRRGQEARLRCSPMKGHSHVYWYRQLPEEGLKFMVYLQKENIIDESGMPKERFSAEFPKEGPSILRIQQVVRGDSAAYFCASSPNGNTEAFFGQGTRLTVV.

This chain uses TRBV27 with TRBJ2-3; possibly TRBD2 for D (5 bases). This CDR3 is built from 13 residues. The germline V and J ends were trimmed by 6 bases and 4 bases, with 11 bases remaining between them. The germline V gene encodes CDR1 MNHEY and CDR2 SMNVEV (reference sequence). CDR3 loop: CASSLLVSDTQYF. CDR3 coding DNA: TGTGCCAGCAGCCTACTAGTTTCAGATACGCAGTATTTT.

This chain links TRBV18 with TRBJ1-1; D gene uncertain. Germline V CDR1 and CDR2: KGHSH, LQKENI. The CDR3 spans 13 residues. Trimming left V 1 base short and J 2 bases short, with 5 bases between. CDR3 DNA sequence: TGTGCCAGCTCACCACTGGTTAACACTGAAGCTTTCTTT. Its protein product is CASSPLVNTEAFF.

The chain combines TRBV28 with TRBJ1-4; D gene uncertain. CDR3 length: 13 residues. V gave up 7 bases and J gave up 4 bases, with 10 bases separating them. CDR1 and CDR2 (germline): MDHEN, SYDVKM. DNA of the CDR3: TGTGCCAGCACGGCAGCATTTAATGAAAAACTGTTTTTT. Protein product: CASTAAFNEKLFF. The full variable domain, in which reference TRBV28 and TRBJ1-4 provide the parts outside the CDR3, is DVKVTQSSRYLVKRTGEKVFLECVQDMDHENMFWYRQDPGLGLRLIYFSYDVKMKEKGDIPEGYSVSREKKERFSLILESASTNQTSMYLCASTAAFNEKLFFGSGTQLSVL.

This chain joins TRBV29-1 and TRBJ2-7; TRBD2 agrees at 8 bases. J was trimmed by 3 bases and V by 7 bases; bases with no gene match: 8. The CDR3 is 13 amino acids. Germline V gene data show CDR1 as SQVTM and CDR2 as ANQGSEA. CDR3 in amino acids: CSAWREDLYEQYF. DNA for the CDR3: TGCAGCGCGTGGCGGGAGGACCTCTACGAGCAGTACTTC.

This clone was counted a few times. The chain links TRBV5-4 to TRBJ2-2, with a possible D match to TRBD2 (5 bases). CDR3 length equals 13 residues. CDR1 SGHNT and CDR2 YYREEE come from the germline V gene (reference sequence). Deletions cut 10 bases from V and 7 bases from J, with 17 bases between. The chain's CDR3 is CADGSVDNGELFF. The CDR3 nucleotides read TGTGCCGACGGTAGCGTAGATAACGGGGAGCTGTTTTTT.

The rearrangement links TRBV11-2 to TRBJ2-1, with D possibly TRBD2 on 6 matching bases. This CDR3 spans 15 amino acids. V lost 2 bases and J 3 bases, leaving 11 bases between the germline ends. Per the germline V gene, CDR1 is SGHAT and CDR2 is FQNNGV. The CDR3 spells CASSLTGTVYNEQFF. In DNA, the CDR3 is TGTGCCAGCAGCTTAACCGGGACTGTCTACAATGAGCAGTTCTTC. Looking up the rest from reference TRBV11-2 and TRBJ2-1 gives the full variable domain: EAGVAQSPRYKIIEKRQSVAFWCNPISGHATLYWYQQILGQGPKLLIQFQNNGVVDDSQLPKDRFSAERLKGVDSTLKIQPAKLEDSAVYLCASSLTGTVYNEQFFGPGTRLTVL.

The chain couples TRBV4-1 to TRBJ1-4, with a possible D match to TRBD1 (5 bases). The V gene's germline CDR1 is MGHRA and CDR2 YSYEKL. V lost 4 bases, J lost 11 bases, and 11 bases lay in between. This CDR3 comprises 12 residues. CDR3 sequence reads: CASSPREEKLFF. In DNA form, the CDR3 reads TGCGCCAGCAGCCCCAGGGAAGAGAAACTGTTTTTT.

This clone ranks as medium-sized. The V and J genes are TRBV5-1 and TRBJ2-2, with 7 bases that match TRBD1. The CDR3 has 15 amino acids. The V segment lost 4 bases and the J segment 6 bases; nucleotides outside the gene matches: 9. Germline CDR1 SGHRS, CDR2 YFSETQ. The CDR3 DNA is TGCGCCAGCAGCCCTCAACAGGGGTCGGCCGGGGAGCTGTTTTTT. Translation: CASSPQQGSAGELFF.

The chain couples TRBV7-9 to TRBJ2-1; D ambiguous. This CDR3 region has 14 residues. The germline V gene encodes CDR1 SEHNR and CDR2 FQNEAQ (reference sequence). V lost 5 bases to trimming and J lost 5 bases, with 13 bases between them. The CDR3 region is CASSPIGNNNEQFF. Written as DNA, the CDR3 is TGTGCCAGCAGCCCTATAGGGAATAACAATGAGCAGTTCTTC.

V gene TRBV9 combines with J gene TRBJ2-3, with 8 bases that match TRBD2. This CDR3 is 15 amino acids long. V lost 0 bases to trimming and J lost 4 bases; unmatched junction nucleotides: 4. The germline gives CDR1 SGDLS, CDR2 YYNGEE. This chain's CDR3 is CASSVAGGPADTQYF. CDR3 DNA sequence: TGTGCCAGCAGCGTAGCGGGAGGGCCTGCAGATACGCAGTATTTT.